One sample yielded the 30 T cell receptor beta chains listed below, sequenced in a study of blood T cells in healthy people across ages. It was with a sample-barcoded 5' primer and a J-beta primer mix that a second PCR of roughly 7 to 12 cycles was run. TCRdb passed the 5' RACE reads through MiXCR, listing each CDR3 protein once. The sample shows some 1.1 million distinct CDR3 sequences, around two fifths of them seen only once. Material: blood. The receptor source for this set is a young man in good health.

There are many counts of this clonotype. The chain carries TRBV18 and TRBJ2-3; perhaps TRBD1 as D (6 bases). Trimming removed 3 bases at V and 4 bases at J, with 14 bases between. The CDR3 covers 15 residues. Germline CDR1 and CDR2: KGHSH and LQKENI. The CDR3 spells CASSPKQGVADTQYF. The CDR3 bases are TGTGCCAGCTCACCGAAACAGGGTGTGGCAGATACGCAGTATTTT.

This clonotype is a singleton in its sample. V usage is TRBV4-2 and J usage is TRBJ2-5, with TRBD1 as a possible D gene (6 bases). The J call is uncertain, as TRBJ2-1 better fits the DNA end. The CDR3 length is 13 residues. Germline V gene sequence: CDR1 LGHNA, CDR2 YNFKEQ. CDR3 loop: CASSRQDWETQFF. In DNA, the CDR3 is TGTGCCAGCAGCAGACAGGATTGGGAGACCCAGTTCTTC.

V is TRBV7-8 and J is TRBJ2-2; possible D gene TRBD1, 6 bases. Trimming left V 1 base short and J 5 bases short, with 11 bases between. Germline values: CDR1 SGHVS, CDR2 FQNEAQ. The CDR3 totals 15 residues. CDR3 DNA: TGTGCCAGCAGCTTAGAGTCCAGGGGAACCGGGGAGCTGTTTTTT. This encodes CASSLESRGTGELFF.

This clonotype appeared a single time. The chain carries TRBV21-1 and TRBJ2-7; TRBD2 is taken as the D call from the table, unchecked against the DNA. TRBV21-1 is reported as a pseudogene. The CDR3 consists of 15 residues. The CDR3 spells CASSNRSGVVDEQYF. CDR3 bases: TGTGCCAGCAGCAATAGGAGCGGGGTGGTCGATGAGCAGTACTTC.

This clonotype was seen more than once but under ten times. CDR3 loop: CASSLEARGGHYNEQFF. CDR3 sequence (DNA): TGTGCCAGCAGTTTAGAAGCGCGGGGGGGCCACTACAATGAGCAGTTCTTC. The V gene is TRBV12-3 or TRBV12-4, the J gene TRBJ2-1; 9 bases agree with TRBD2. V gave up 1 base and J gave up 3 bases; unmatched junction bases: 7. This CDR3 has 17 residues.

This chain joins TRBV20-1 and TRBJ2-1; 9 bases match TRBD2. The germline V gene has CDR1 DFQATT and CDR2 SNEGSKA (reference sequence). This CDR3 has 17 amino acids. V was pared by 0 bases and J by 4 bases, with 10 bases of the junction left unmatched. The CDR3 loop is CSARDFSGGSWYNEQFF. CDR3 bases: TGCAGTGCTAGAGATTTTAGCGGGGGTAGTTGGTACAATGAGCAGTTCTTC.

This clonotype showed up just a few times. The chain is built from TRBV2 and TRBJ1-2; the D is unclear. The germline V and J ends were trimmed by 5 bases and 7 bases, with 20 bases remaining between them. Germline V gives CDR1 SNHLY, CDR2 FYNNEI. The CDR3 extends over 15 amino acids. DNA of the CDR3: TGTGCCAGCAGTATTGAGGTTGGGGAAATTCGTGGCTACACCTTC. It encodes CASSIEVGEIRGYTF.

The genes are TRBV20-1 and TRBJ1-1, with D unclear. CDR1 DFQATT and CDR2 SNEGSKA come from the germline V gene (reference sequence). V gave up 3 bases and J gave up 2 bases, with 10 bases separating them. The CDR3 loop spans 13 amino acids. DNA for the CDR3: TGCAGTGCTAGTGCAGACCTAAACACTGAAGCTTTCTTT. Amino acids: CSASADLNTEAFF.

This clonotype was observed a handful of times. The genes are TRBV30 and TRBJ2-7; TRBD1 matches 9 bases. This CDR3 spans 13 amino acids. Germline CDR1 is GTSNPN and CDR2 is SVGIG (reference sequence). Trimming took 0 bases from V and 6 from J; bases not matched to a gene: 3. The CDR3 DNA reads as TGTGCCTGGAGTGTAACAGGGGGCGCCGAGCAGTACTTC. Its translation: CAWSVTGGAEQYF.

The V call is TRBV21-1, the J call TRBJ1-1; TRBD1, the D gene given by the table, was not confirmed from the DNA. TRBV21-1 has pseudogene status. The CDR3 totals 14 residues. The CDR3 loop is CASSTGTGRTEAFF. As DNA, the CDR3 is TGTGCCAGCAGCACCGGGACAGGGCGGACTGAAGCTTTCTTT.

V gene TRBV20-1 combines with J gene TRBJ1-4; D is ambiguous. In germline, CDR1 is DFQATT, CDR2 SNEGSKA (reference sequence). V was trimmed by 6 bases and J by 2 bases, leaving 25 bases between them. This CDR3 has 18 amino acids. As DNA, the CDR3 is TGCAGTGCCAGCGGTAGGACCGAAGTGGCCCCCACTAATGAAAAACTGTTTTTT. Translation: CSASGRTEVAPTNEKLFF.

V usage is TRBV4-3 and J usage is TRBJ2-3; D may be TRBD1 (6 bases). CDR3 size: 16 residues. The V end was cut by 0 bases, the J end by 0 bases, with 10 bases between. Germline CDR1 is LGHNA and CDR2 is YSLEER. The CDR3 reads CASSQEGGQSTDTQYF. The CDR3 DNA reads TGCGCCAGCAGCCAAGAAGGGGGACAAAGCACAGATACGCAGTATTTT.

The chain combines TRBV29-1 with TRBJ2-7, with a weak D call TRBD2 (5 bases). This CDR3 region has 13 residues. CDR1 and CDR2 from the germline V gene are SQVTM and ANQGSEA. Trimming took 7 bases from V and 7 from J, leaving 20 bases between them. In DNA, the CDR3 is TGCAGCGCCGAGGGTGGTTACCTCAATGAGCAGTACTTC. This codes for CSAEGGYLNEQYF.

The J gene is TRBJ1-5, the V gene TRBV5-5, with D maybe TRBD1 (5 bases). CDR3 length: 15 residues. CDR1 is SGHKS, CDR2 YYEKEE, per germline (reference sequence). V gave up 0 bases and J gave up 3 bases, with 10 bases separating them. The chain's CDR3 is CASSLADSINQPQHF. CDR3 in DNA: TGTGCCAGCAGCTTGGCTGACAGTATCAATCAGCCCCAGCATTTT.

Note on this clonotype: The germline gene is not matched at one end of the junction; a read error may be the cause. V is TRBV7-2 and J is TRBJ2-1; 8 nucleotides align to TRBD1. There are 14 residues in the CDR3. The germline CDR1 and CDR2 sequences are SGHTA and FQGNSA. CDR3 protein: CACRGQGKYNEQFF. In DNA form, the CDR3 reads TGTGCCTGCAGGGGGCAGGGGAAATACAATGAGCAGTTCTTC.

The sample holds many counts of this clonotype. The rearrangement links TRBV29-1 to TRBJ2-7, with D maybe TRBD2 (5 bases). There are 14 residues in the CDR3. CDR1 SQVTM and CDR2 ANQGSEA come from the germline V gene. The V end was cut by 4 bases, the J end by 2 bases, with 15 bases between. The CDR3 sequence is CSVVLAGRTYEQYF. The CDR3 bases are TGCAGCGTTGTTCTTGCGGGCAGGACCTACGAGCAGTACTTC.

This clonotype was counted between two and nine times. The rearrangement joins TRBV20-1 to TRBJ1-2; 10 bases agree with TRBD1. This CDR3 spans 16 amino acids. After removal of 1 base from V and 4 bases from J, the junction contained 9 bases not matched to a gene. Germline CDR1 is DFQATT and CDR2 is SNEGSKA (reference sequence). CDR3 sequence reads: CSARGLGTGAIYGYTF. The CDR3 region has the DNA TGCAGTGCTAGAGGCCTCGGGACAGGGGCCATCTATGGCTACACCTTC.

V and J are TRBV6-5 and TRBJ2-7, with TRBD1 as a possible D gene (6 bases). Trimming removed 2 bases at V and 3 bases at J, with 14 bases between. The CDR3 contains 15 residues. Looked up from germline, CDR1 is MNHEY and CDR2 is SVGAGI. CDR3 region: CASSYGQYGGYEQYF. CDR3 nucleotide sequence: TGTGCCAGCAGTTACGGACAGTACGGAGGCTACGAGCAGTACTTC.

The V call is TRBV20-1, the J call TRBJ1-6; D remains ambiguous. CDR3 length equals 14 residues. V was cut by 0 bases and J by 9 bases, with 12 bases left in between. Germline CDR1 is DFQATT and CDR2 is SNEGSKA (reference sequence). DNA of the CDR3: TGCAGTGCTAGAGATGACCTCTGGGGTTCACCCCTCCACTTT. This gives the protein CSARDDLWGSPLHF.

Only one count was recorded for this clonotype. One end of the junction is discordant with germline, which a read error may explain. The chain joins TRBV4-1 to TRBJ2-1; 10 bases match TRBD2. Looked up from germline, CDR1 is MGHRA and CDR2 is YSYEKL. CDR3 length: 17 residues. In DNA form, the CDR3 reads TGTGCCAGCAGCCAAGATAGGACTAGCGGCCCCTACAATGAGCAGTTCTTC. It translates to CASSQDRTSGPYNEQFF.

This CDR3 reads CSVDETGTGSTDTQYF. As DNA, the CDR3 is TGCAGCGTTGATGAAACCGGGACAGGGAGCACAGATACGCAGTATTTT. J is TRBJ2-3 and V is TRBV29-1, with 9 bases fitting TRBD1. The CDR3 length is 16 residues. The V and J ends lost 3 bases and 0 bases, in that order; junction bases with no gene match: 7. Per germline, CDR1 SQVTM and CDR2 ANQGSEA.

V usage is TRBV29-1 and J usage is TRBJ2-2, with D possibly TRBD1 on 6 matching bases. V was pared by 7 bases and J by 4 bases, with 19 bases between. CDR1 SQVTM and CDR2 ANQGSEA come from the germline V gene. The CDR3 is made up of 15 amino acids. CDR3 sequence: CSARNPGAGTGELFF. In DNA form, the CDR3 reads TGCAGCGCCAGAAACCCAGGGGCGGGCACCGGGGAGCTGTTTTTT.

CDR3 loop: CASSQDLIGGRSYGYTF. CDR3 DNA: TGTGCCAGCAGCCAAGATCTCATCGGGGGGAGAAGCTATGGCTACACCTTC. This chain uses TRBV4-2 with TRBJ1-2; maybe TRBD1 (5 bases). Germline V gene lookup returns CDR1 LGHNA and CDR2 YNFKEQ. This CDR3 spans 17 amino acids. Trimming stripped 0 bases from V and 4 bases from J, with 18 bases between.

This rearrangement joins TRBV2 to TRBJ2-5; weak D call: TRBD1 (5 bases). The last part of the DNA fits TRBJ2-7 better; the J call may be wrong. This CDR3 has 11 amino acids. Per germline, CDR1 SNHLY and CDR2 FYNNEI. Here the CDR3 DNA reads TGTGCCAGCAGTAACAGGTTCGAGCAGTACTTC. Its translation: CASSNRFEQYF.

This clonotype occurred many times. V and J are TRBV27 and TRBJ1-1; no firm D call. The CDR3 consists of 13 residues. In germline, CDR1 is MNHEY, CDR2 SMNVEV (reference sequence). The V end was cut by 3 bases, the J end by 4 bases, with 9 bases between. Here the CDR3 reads CASSLGVSTEAFF. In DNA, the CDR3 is TGTGCCAGCAGTTTGGGAGTTAGCACTGAAGCTTTCTTT.

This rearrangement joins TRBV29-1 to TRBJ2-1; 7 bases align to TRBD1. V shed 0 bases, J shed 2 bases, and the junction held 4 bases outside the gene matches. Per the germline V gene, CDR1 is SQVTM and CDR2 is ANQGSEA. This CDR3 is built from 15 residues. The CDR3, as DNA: TGCAGCGTTGAAGAAAGAGGACAGGCCTACAATGAGCAGTTCTTC. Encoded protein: CSVEERGQAYNEQFF.

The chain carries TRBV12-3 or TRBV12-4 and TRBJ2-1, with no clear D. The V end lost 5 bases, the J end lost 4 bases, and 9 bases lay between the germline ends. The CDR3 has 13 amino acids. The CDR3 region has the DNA TGTGCCAGCAGTGTATTGGTTTACAATGAGCAGTTCTTC. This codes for CASSVLVYNEQFF.

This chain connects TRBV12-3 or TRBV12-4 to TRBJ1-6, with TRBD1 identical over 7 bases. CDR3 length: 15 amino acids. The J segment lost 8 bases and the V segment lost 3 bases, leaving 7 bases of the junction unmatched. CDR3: CASSLGDRKYSPLHF. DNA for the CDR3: TGTGCCAGCAGTTTGGGGGACAGAAAGTATTCACCCCTCCACTTT.

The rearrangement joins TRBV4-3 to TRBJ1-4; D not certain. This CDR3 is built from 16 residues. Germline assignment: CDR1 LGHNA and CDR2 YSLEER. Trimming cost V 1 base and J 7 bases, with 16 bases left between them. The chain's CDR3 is CASSQGGNPYGEKLFF. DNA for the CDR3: TGCGCCAGCAGCCAAGGCGGGAACCCGTACGGTGAAAAACTGTTTTTT.

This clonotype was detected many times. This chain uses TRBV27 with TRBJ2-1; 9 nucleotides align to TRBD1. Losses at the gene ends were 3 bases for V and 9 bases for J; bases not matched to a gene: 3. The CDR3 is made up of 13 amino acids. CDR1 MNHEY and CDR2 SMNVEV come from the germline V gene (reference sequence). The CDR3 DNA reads TGTGCCAGCAGTTTCCGGGACAGGGTTGAGCAGTTCTTC. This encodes CASSFRDRVEQFF.